This TCR beta chain was found in a study of blood T cell repertoires in COVID-19. Study as a whole: COVID-19 samples from acute and convalescent phases originated in the United States, Italy and Spain. T cells, B-cell-depleted T cells, or PBMCs supplied cDNA or gDNA.

Original processing methods: Cell counts per sample came from amplifying reference gene primers. Assay: immunoSEQ multiplex PCR; the TCRdb copy retains only in-frame clones and omits some. V and J calls and clone size are those listed in that table; D and trimming were worked out from the DNA. This sample has some 53,000 clones, with roughly 87% found just once. Germline CDR1 SEHNR, CDR2 FQNEAQ (reference sequence). The CDR3 spans 13 residues. The V end was cut by 5 bases, the J end by 2 bases, with 8 bases between. The TCR originated in a man aged 55 to 70 with active COVID-19. Sequencing was carried out using peripheral blood. The V and J genes are TRBV7-9 and TRBJ2-3, with a tentative D call TRBD1 (6 bases). CDR3 DNA: TGTGCCAGCAGCCAGGGGTCCACAGATACGCAGTATTTT. Encoded protein: CASSQGSTDTQYF.